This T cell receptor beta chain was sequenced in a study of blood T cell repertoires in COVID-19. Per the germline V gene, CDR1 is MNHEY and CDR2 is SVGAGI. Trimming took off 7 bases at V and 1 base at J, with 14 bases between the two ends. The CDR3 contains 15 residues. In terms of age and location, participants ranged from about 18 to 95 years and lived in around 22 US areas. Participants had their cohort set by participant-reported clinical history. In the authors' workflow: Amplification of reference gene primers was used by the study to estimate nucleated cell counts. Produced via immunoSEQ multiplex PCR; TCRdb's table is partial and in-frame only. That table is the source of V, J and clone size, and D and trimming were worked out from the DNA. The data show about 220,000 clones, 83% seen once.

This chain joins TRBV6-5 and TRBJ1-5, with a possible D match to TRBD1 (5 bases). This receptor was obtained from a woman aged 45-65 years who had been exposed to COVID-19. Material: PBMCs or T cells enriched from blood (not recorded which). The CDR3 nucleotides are TGTGCCAGCACCGACAGACCCTTAAGCAATCAGCCCCAGCATTTT. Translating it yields CASTDRPLSNQPQHF.